This T cell receptor beta chain was recovered during a study of cytomegalovirus exposure and HLA in healthy donors. Study-wide background: The same platform used for the approximately 670 first-cohort repertoires was also used for the approximately 120 validation repertoires, as a later analysis reported.

The donors were part of the validation cohort of roughly 130 subjects. That cohort was separate from the first cohort, which comprised 550 to 750 subjects. Details on this clone: Its cognate antigen is unknown.

The germline V gene has CDR1 ENHRY and CDR2 SYGVKD. The CDR3 totals 15 residues. V was clipped by 0 bases and J by 2 bases, with 11 bases between them. General study findings and limits: Under in vitro conditions, a few CMV-associated chains were confirmed as specific for CMV antigens.

Measured with immunoSEQ multiplex PCR; TCRdb has only the in-frame clones, and not every one. Among 78,000 or so clones listed, approximately 94% were seen once. The source material was PBMCs. This receptor was taken from a woman in her late teens or twenties in good health and CMV-seropositive. The V call is TRBV10-3, the J call TRBJ2-7, with D perhaps TRBD2 (6 bases). The CDR3 reads CAISESSGATYEQYF. The CDR3 DNA follows: TGTGCCATCAGTGAGTCGTCGGGAGCGACCTACGAGCAGTACTTC.